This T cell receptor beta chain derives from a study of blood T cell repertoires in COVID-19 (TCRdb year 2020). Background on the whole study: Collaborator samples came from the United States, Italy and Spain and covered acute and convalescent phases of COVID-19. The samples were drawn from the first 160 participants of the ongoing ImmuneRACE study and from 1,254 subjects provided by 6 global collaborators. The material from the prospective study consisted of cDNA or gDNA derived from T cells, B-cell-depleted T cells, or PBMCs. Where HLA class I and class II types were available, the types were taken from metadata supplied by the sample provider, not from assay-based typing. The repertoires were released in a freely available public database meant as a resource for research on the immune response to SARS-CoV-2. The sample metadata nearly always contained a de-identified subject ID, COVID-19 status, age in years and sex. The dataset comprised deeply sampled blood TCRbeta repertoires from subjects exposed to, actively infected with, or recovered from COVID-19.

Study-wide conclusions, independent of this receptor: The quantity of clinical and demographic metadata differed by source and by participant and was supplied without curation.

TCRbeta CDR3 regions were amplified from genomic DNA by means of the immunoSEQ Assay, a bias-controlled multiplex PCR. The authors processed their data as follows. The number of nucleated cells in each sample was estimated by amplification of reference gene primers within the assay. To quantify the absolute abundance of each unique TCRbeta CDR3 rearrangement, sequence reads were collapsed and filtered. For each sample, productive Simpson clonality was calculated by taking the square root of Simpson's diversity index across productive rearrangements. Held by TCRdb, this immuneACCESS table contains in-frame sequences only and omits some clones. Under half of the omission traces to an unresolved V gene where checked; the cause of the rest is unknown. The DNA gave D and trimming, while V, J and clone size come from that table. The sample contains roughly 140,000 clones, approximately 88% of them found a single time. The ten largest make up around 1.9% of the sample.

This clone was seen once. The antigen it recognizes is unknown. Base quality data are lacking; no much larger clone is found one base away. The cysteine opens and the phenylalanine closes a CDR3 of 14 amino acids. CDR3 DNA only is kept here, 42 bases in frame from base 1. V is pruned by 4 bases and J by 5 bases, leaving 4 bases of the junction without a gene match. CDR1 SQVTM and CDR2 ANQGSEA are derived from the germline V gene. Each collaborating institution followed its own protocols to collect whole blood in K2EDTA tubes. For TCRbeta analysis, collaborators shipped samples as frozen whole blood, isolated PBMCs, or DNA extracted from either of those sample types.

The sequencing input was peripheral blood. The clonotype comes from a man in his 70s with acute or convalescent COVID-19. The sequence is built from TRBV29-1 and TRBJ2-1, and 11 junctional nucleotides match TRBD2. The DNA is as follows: TGCAGCGTTGCGGCTAGCGGGGGGAACAATGAGCAGTTCTTC. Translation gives CSVAASGGNNEQFF.